The clone carrying this TCR beta chain was seen more than once but under ten times. Its specificity is not known. Extraction and reverse transcription of RNA yielded cDNA as the sequencing template. Produced via immunoSEQ multiplex PCR; TCRdb's table is partial and in-frame only. The sample has about 8,900 clones, approximately 65% seen once. This sample was included in a study of CD8+ T cells in alopecia areata. The study's findings and limits: It was less clear whether patients shared TCRs than it was in mice, possibly because of HLA.

Samples from alopecia areata patients were lesional scalp punch biopsies and peripheral blood. This clonotype was obtained from a human donor with alopecia areata. The sequenced material came from skin.

The CDR3 DNA reads TGTGCCAGCAGCTCCCCGGGACGGAGAAAGTTCTTC. It yields the protein CASSSPGRRKFF. V gene TRBV7-3 combines with J gene TRBJ2-1; D might be TRBD1 or TRBD2, each matching 5 bases. CDR1 SGHTA and CDR2 FQGTGA come from the germline V gene. The CDR3 spans 12 residues. Trimming took off 4 bases at V and 14 bases at J, with 15 bases between the two ends.